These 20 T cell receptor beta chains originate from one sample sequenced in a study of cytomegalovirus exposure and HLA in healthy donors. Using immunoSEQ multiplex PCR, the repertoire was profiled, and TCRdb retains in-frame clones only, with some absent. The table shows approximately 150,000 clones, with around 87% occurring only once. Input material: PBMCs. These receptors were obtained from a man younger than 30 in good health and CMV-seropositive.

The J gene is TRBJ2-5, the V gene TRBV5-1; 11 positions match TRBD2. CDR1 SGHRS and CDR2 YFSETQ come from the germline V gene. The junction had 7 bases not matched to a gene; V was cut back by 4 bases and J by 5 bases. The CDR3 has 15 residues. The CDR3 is CASSGLAGGMETQYF. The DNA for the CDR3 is TGCGCCAGCAGCGGGCTAGCGGGGGGCATGGAGACCCAGTACTTC.

The CDR3 is CASSYSGTYYEQYF. The CDR3 nucleotides read TGTGCCAGCAGTTACTCGGGGACATACTACGAGCAGTACTTC. The rearrangement joins TRBV6-5 to TRBJ2-7, with TRBD1 as a possible D gene (6 bases). The CDR3 is 14 amino acids. CDR1 is MNHEY and CDR2 is SVGAGI in the germline V gene. V was trimmed by 0 bases and J by 3 bases, leaving 9 bases between them.

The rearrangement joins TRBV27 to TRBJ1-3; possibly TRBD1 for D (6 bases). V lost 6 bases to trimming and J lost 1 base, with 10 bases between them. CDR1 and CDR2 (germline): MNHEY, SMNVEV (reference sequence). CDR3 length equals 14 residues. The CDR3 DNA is TGTGCCAGCAGACTTACAGGGTCTGGAAACACCATATATTTT. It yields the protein CASRLTGSGNTIYF.

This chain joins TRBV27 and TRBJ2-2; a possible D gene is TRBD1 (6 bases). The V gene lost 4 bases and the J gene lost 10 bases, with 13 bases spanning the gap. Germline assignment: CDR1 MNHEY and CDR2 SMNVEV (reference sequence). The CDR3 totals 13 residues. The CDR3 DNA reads TGTGCCAGCAGTTCCTACAGGGCTGAGGAGCTGTTTTTT. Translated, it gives CASSSYRAEELFF.

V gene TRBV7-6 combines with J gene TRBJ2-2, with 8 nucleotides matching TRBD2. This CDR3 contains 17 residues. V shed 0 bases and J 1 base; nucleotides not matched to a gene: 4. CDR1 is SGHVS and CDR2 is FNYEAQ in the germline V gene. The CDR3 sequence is CASSLAWAGGNTGELFF. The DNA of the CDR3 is TGTGCCAGCAGCTTAGCGTGGGCGGGAGGGAACACCGGGGAGCTGTTTTTT. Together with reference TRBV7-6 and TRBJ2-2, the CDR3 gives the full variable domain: GAGVSQSPRYKVTKRGQDVALRCDPISGHVSLYWYRQALGQGPEFLTYFNYEAQQDKSGLPNDRFSAERPEGSISTLTIQRTEQRDSAMYRCASSLAWAGGNTGELFFGEGSRLTVL.

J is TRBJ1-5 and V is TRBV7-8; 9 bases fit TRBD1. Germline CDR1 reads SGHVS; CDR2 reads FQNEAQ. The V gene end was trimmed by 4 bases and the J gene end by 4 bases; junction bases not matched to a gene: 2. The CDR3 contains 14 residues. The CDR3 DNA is TGTGCCAGCAGCTGGGACAGGGTAAATCAGCCCCAGCATTTT. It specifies CASSWDRVNQPQHF. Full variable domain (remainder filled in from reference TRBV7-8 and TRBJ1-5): GAGVSQSPRYKVAKRGQDVALRCDPISGHVSLFWYQQALGQGPEFLTYFQNEAQLDKSGLPSDRFFAERPEGSVSTLKIQRTQQEDSAVYLCASSWDRVNQPQHFGDGTRLSIL.

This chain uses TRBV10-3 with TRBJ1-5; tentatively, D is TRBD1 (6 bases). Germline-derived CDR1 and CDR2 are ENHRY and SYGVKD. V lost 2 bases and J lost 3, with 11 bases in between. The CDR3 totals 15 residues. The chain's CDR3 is CAISEAQGLNQPQHF. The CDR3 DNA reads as TGTGCCATCAGTGAGGCACAGGGCCTCAATCAGCCCCAGCATTTT.

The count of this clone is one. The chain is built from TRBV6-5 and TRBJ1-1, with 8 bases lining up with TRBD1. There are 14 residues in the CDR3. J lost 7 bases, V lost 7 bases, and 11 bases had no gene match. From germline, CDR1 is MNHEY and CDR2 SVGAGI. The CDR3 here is CASTQMDRDGEAFF. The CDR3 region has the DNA TGTGCCAGCACCCAGATGGACAGGGACGGTGAAGCTTTCTTT.

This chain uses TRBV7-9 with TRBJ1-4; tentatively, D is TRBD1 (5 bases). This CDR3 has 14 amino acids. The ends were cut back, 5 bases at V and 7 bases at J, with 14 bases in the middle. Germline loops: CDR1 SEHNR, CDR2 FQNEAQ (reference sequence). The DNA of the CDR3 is TGTGCCAGCAGCGTGCAGGGAAATATTGAAAAACTGTTTTTT. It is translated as CASSVQGNIEKLFF.

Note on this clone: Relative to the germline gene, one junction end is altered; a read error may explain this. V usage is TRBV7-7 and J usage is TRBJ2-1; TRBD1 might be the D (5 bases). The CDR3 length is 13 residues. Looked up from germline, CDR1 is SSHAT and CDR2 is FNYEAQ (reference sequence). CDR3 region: CASSLEGVARQFF. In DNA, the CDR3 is TGTGCTAGCAGCCTAGAAGGGGTGGCACGGCAGTTCTTC.

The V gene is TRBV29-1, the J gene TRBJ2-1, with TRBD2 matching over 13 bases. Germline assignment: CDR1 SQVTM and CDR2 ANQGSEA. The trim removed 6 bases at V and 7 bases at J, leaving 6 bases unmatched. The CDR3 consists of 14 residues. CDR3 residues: CSVRTSGRVNEQFF. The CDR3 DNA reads TGCAGCGTGCGAACTAGCGGGAGGGTTAATGAGCAGTTCTTC.

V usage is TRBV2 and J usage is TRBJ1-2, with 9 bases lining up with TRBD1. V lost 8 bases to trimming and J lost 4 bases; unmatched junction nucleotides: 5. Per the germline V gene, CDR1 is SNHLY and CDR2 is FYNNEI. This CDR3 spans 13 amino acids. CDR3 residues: CASGDRAGYGYTF. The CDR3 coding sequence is TGTGCCAGCGGGGACAGGGCGGGCTATGGCTACACCTTC.

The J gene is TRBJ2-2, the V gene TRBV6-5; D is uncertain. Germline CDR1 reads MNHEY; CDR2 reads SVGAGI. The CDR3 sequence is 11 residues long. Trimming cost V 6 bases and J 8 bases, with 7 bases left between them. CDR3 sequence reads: CASSRQGELFF. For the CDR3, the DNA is TGTGCCAGCAGCCGCCAGGGGGAGCTGTTTTTT.

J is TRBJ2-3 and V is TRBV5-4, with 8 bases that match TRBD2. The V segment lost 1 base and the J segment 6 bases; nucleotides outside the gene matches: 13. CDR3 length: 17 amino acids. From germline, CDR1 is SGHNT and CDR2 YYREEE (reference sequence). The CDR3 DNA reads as TGTGCCAGCAGCTTGACCGGGAGGGAGGTATTTGGGGATACGCAGTATTTT. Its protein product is CASSLTGREVFGDTQYF. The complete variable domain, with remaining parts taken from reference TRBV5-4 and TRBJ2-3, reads ETGVTQSPTHLIKTRGQQVTLRCSSQSGHNTVSWYQQALGQGPQFIFQYYREEENGRGNFPPRFSGLQFPNYSSELNVNALELDDSALYLCASSLTGREVFGDTQYFGPGTRLTVL.

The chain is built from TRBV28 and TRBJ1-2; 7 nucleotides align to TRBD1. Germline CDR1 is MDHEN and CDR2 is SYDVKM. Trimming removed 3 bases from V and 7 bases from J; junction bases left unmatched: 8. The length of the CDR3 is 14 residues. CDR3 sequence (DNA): TGTGCCAGCAGTTTGGTGGAGGGGGCGTTTGGCTACACCTTC. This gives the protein CASSLVEGAFGYTF.

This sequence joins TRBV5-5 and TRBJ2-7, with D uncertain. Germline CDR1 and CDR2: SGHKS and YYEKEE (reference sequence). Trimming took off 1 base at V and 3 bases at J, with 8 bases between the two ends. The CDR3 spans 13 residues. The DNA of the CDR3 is TGTGCCAGCAGCTTGTACGACAACTACGAGCAGTACTTC. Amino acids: CASSLYDNYEQYF.

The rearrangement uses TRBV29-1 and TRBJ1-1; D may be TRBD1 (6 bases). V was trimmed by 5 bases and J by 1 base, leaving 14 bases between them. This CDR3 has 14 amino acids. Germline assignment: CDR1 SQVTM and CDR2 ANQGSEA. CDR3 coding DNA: TGCAGCGTTAGGGGGGGGCAGGGGAACACTGAAGCTTTCTTT. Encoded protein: CSVRGGQGNTEAFF.

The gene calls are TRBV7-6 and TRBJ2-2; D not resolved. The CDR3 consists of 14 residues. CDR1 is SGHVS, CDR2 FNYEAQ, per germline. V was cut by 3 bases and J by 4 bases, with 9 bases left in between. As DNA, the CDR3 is TGTGCCAGCAGCTTGGAAACAGTCACCGGGGAGCTGTTTTTT. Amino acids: CASSLETVTGELFF.

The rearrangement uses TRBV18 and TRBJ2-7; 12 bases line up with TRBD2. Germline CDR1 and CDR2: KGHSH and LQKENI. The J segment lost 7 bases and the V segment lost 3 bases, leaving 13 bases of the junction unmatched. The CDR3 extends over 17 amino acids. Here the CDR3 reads CASSPLMTSGGRGEQYF. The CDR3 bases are TGTGCCAGCTCACCCCTAATGACTAGCGGGGGAAGAGGTGAGCAGTACTTC.

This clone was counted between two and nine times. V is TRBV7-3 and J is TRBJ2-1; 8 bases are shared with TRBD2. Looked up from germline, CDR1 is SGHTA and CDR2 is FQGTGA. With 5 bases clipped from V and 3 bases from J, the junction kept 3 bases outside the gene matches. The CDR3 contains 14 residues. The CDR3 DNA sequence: TGTGCCAGCAGCCCCGGGACTAGCTACAATGAGCAGTTCTTC. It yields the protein CASSPGTSYNEQFF.